These 29 T cell receptor beta chains came from one sample sequenced in a study of glioma-infiltrating T cells after dendritic cell vaccination. TCRdb's copy holds only in-frame clones and misses some; the assay was immunoSEQ multiplex PCR. The sample records around 90,000 clones, 79% being singletons. The source was blood, collected before dendritic cell vaccination. Every receptor here comes from a human donor with glioblastoma.

This clone was detected once. The chain carries TRBV5-4 and TRBJ2-7, with D perhaps matching TRBD2 (5 bases). Per the germline V gene, CDR1 is SGHNT and CDR2 is YYREEE (reference sequence). The CDR3 length is 14 residues. Trimming stripped 2 bases from V and 2 bases from J, with 11 bases between. The CDR3 is CASSFDAGPYEQYF. CDR3 coding DNA: TGTGCCAGCAGCTTTGACGCGGGCCCCTACGAGCAGTACTTC.

The CDR3 is CASSLMAGGATSDTQYF. The CDR3 nucleotides read TGCGCCAGCAGCCTCATGGCGGGCGGGGCCACGTCGGATACGCAGTATTTT. The chain joins TRBV4-1 to TRBJ2-3; possibly TRBD2 for D (6 bases). The germline V gene encodes CDR1 MGHRA and CDR2 YSYEKL. The CDR3 covers 17 residues. The ends were cut back, 4 bases at V and 6 bases at J, with 23 bases in the middle.

This chain connects TRBV2 to TRBJ1-1; D gene unclear. V was cut by 3 bases and J by 7 bases, with 9 bases left in between. Germline V gene lookup returns CDR1 SNHLY and CDR2 FYNNEI. The CDR3 has 12 residues. The CDR3 is CASSEAAVEAFF. CDR3 DNA: TGTGCCAGCAGTGAGGCGGCAGTTGAAGCTTTCTTT. The full variable domain, in which reference TRBV2 and TRBJ1-1 provide the parts outside the CDR3, is EPEVTQTPSHQVTQMGQEVILRCVPISNHLYFYWYRQILGQKVEFLVSFYNNEISEKSEIFDDQFSVERPDGSNFTLKIRSTKLEDSAMYFCASSEAAVEAFFGQGTRLTVV.

This clone was recorded once. This chain joins TRBV10-3 and TRBJ2-1, with 13 positions matching TRBD2. Germline V gene lookup returns CDR1 ENHRY and CDR2 SYGVKD. The ends lost 8 bases at V and 5 bases at J; junction bases unmatched: 9. CDR3 size: 16 residues. The CDR3 DNA reads as TGTGCCATCGGAATTTCGGGACTAGCGGGGAACAATGAGCAGTTCTTC. It encodes CAIGISGLAGNNEQFF.

This clone turned up a few times. The chain is built from TRBV23-1 and TRBJ1-5; D possibly corresponds to TRBD1 (6 bases). TRBV23-1 is an open reading frame, and its role is uncertain. V gave up 0 bases and J gave up 0 bases, with 21 bases separating them. This CDR3 is 20 amino acids long. The CDR3: CASSQSSGVEEMYSNQPQHF. CDR3 coding DNA: TGCGCCAGCAGTCAATCGTCAGGGGTCGAGGAGATGTATAGCAATCAGCCCCAGCATTTT.

V is TRBV2 and J is TRBJ1-2; TRBD1 aligns across 9 bases. Trimming removed 7 bases from V and 4 bases from J; junction bases left unmatched: 10. This CDR3 is built from 15 residues. Germline V gene sequence: CDR1 SNHLY, CDR2 FYNNEI. CDR3 loop: CASIRDRAGTYGYTF. The CDR3 DNA reads TGTGCCAGCATTCGGGACAGGGCGGGGACCTATGGCTACACCTTC.

The CDR3 spells CASSEFRQETQYF. CDR3 DNA: TGTGCCAGCAGTGAATTCAGGCAAGAGACCCAGTACTTC. This chain connects TRBV2 to TRBJ2-5; no firm D call. Trimming shortened V by 2 bases and J by 2 bases, and 6 bases separated the two germline ends. The CDR3 contains 13 residues. Germline values: CDR1 SNHLY, CDR2 FYNNEI.

The gene calls are TRBV10-3 and TRBJ2-1; 7 nucleotides line up with TRBD2. This CDR3 comprises 17 residues. V was pared by 0 bases and J by 8 bases, with 13 bases of the junction left unmatched. The germline V gene has CDR1 ENHRY and CDR2 SYGVKD. The CDR3 reads CAISESYPGGSGDEQFF. CDR3 sequence (DNA): TGTGCCATCAGTGAGTCGTACCCGGGCGGGAGTGGCGATGAGCAGTTCTTC.

The V and J genes are TRBV6-5 and TRBJ1-1, with 11 bases lining up with TRBD1. CDR3 length: 14 amino acids. The germline gives CDR1 MNHEY, CDR2 SVGAGI. The ends lost 6 bases at V and 7 bases at J; junction bases unmatched: 7. The DNA for the CDR3 is TGTGCCAGCAGGAGAGGACAGGGGGCAGGTGAAGCTTTCTTT. As protein: CASRRGQGAGEAFF.

The rearrangement links TRBV19 to TRBJ1-5, with D perhaps TRBD1 (6 bases). Trimming left V 5 bases short and J 6 bases short, with 20 bases between. This CDR3 contains 16 residues. Germline CDR1 LNHDA, CDR2 SQIVND (reference sequence). CDR3 DNA sequence: TGTGCCAGTAGTTCGAAACAGGGTGGGTTCGGTCAGCCCCAGCATTTT. It codes for CASSSKQGGFGQPQHF.

This chain joins TRBV7-9 and TRBJ2-3; maybe TRBD2 (6 bases). The CDR3 loop spans 17 amino acids. Trimming took off 2 bases at V and 3 bases at J, with 18 bases between the two ends. From germline, CDR1 is SEHNR and CDR2 FQNEAQ (reference sequence). The CDR3 nucleotides read TGTGCCAGCAGCTTATCGATTCTCGGGGGACGTACAGATACGCAGTATTTT. Residues: CASSLSILGGRTDTQYF.

J is TRBJ2-1 and V is TRBV13; the D is unclear. Germline V gives CDR1 PRHDT, CDR2 FYEKMQ (reference sequence). The ends were cut back, 1 base at V and 9 bases at J, with 10 bases in the middle. This CDR3 spans 13 amino acids. CDR3 residues: CASSLATAFEQFF. The CDR3 bases are TGTGCCAGCAGCTTAGCTACTGCTTTTGAGCAGTTCTTC.

This clone showed up just once. This chain connects TRBV30 to TRBJ1-1, with D possibly matching TRBD1 (6 bases). Per germline, CDR1 GTSNPN and CDR2 SVGIG (reference sequence). Trimming shortened V by 2 bases and J by 6 bases, and 19 bases separated the two germline ends. The CDR3 is made up of 15 amino acids. The CDR3 protein is CAWSFLDRLRAEAFF. CDR3 coding DNA: TGTGCCTGGAGTTTCCTAGACAGGCTGAGGGCTGAAGCTTTCTTT.

The chain links TRBV9 to TRBJ2-3; weak D call: TRBD2 (7 bases). The CDR3 covers 16 residues. With 6 bases removed from V and 1 base from J, the gap between germline ends came to 18 bases. CDR1 and CDR2 (germline): SGDLS, YYNGEE. The DNA of the CDR3 is TGTGCCAGCACCGGAATCGGGGGGCCGGGCACAGATACGCAGTATTTT. It yields the protein CASTGIGGPGTDTQYF.

The V call is TRBV30, the J call TRBJ2-1; 8 nucleotides agree with TRBD2. CDR1 is GTSNPN, CDR2 SVGIG, per germline (reference sequence). Losses at the gene ends were 2 bases for V and 6 bases for J; bases not matched to a gene: 3. This CDR3 comprises 13 residues. CDR3 amino acids: CAWSRGGPNEQFF. CDR3 DNA: TGTGCCTGGAGTCGGGGGGGGCCCAATGAGCAGTTCTTC.

The chain recombines TRBV15 with TRBJ2-1; possibly TRBD2 for D (5 bases). Deletions cut 0 bases from V and 9 bases from J, with 15 bases between. In germline, CDR1 is LNHNV, CDR2 YYDKDF (reference sequence). The CDR3 sequence is 15 residues long. CDR3 sequence reads: CATSRDKASQREQFF. CDR3 in DNA: TGTGCCACCAGCAGAGATAAGGCTAGCCAACGTGAGCAGTTCTTC.

The CDR3 region is CASSLLGGHNSPLHF. The CDR3 coding sequence is TGTGCCAGCAGCTTACTGGGAGGGCATAATTCACCCCTCCACTTT. The rearrangement joins TRBV11-2 to TRBJ1-6, with unresolved D. V lost 2 bases to trimming and J lost 5 bases, with 10 bases between them. This CDR3 comprises 15 residues. Germline V gene sequence: CDR1 SGHAT, CDR2 FQNNGV.

The rearrangement joins TRBV19 to TRBJ2-1, with D possibly being TRBD2 (6 bases). The ends were cut back, 4 bases at V and 3 bases at J, with 16 bases in the middle. Germline CDR1 is LNHDA and CDR2 is SQIVND (reference sequence). The CDR3 has 16 residues. For the CDR3, the DNA is TGTGCCAGTAGTACTCGGACTCTCGGGGGCTACAATGAGCAGTTCTTC. Encoded protein: CASSTRTLGGYNEQFF.

This rearrangement joins TRBV7-8 to TRBJ2-5; D remains unclear. The germline CDR1 and CDR2 sequences are SGHVS and FQNEAQ. V gave up 5 bases and J gave up 5 bases, with 6 bases separating them. The CDR3 is 11 residues long. This chain's CDR3 is CASSNMETQYF. DNA of the CDR3: TGTGCCAGCAGCAACATGGAGACCCAGTACTTC. Combining the CDR3 with reference TRBV7-8 and TRBJ2-5 gives the whole variable domain GAGVSQSPRYKVAKRGQDVALRCDPISGHVSLFWYQQALGQGPEFLTYFQNEAQLDKSGLPSDRFFAERPEGSVSTLKIQRTQQEDSAVYLCASSNMETQYFGPGTRLLVL.

This clone was detected only once. The chain combines TRBV9 with TRBJ2-7; D may be TRBD1 (6 bases). Germline-derived CDR1 and CDR2 are SGDLS and YYNGEE. The CDR3 is 17 amino acids. V lost 0 bases, J lost 2 bases, and 18 bases lay in between. The CDR3 spells CASSVGDQGSLPYEQYF. The DNA of the CDR3 is TGTGCCAGCAGCGTAGGGGACCAGGGGTCCCTCCCCTACGAGCAGTACTTC.

The table lists this clone with a count of one. V and J are TRBV11-1 and TRBJ2-7, with 8 bases identical to TRBD1. Losses at the gene ends were 6 bases for V and 5 bases for J; bases not matched to a gene: 9. Germline V gene lookup returns CDR1 SGHAT and CDR2 FQDESV (reference sequence). The CDR3 has 14 amino acids. CDR3 in amino acids: CASSSDRVIHEQYF. The CDR3 nucleotides read TGTGCCAGCAGTTCGGACAGGGTGATCCACGAGCAGTACTTC. Complete variable domain (other parts from reference TRBV11-1 and TRBJ2-7): EAEVAQSPRYKITEKSQAVAFWCDPISGHATLYWYRQILGQGPELLVQFQDESVVDDSQLPKDRFSAERLKGVDSTLKIQPAELGDSAMYLCASSSDRVIHEQYFGPGTRLTVT.

CDR3 residues: CASSPPGSYEQYF. The CDR3 DNA is TGTGCCAGCAGCCCGCCGGGCTCCTACGAGCAGTACTTC. This chain uses TRBV5-4 with TRBJ2-7; D is unresolved. Trimming took off 4 bases at V and 0 bases at J, with 8 bases between the two ends. The V gene's germline CDR1 is SGHNT and CDR2 YYREEE (reference sequence). This CDR3 is 13 amino acids long.

As DNA, the CDR3 is TGCGCCAGCAGTGACAGGGAGAATTCACCCCTCCACTTT. This gives the protein CASSDRENSPLHF. This sequence joins TRBV5-1 and TRBJ1-6; TRBD1 aligns across 7 bases. V lost 5 bases to trimming and J lost 7 bases; unmatched junction nucleotides: 3. CDR3 length equals 13 residues. Germline V lookup: CDR1 SGHRS, CDR2 YFSETQ.

V usage is TRBV2 and J usage is TRBJ1-1; 7 bases are a match to TRBD1. V was clipped by 7 bases and J by 5 bases; unmatched bases: 7. The length of the CDR3 is 13 residues. In germline, CDR1 is SNHLY, CDR2 FYNNEI. The CDR3 DNA sequence: TGTGCCAGCAATTCCCAGGGGGTAACTGAAGCTTTCTTT. Translating it yields CASNSQGVTEAFF.

This clone occurred once. The genes are TRBV18 and TRBJ1-1; D gene unclear. The germline V gene encodes CDR1 KGHSH and CDR2 LQKENI. CDR3 size: 14 residues. Trimming shortened V by 3 bases and J by 1 base, and 9 bases separated the two germline ends. CDR3 coding DNA: TGTGCCAGCTCACCCGTTTCGTCGAACACTGAAGCTTTCTTT. Protein: CASSPVSSNTEAFF. The complete variable domain, with remaining parts taken from reference TRBV18 and TRBJ1-1, reads NAGVMQNPRHLVRRRGQEARLRCSPMKGHSHVYWYRQLPEEGLKFMVYLQKENIIDESGMPKERFSAEFPKEGPSILRIQQVVRGDSAAYFCASSPVSSNTEAFFGQGTRLTVV.

CDR3 residues: CASSLRVATNEKLFF. The DNA of the CDR3 is TGTGCCAGCAGCTTACGGGTAGCAACTAATGAAAAACTGTTTTTT. This sequence joins TRBV7-8 and TRBJ1-4; unclear D gene. Trimming removed 2 bases at V and 0 bases at J, with 7 bases between. The CDR3 covers 15 residues. Germline CDR1 SGHVS, CDR2 FQNEAQ.

V usage is TRBV18 and J usage is TRBJ2-7; 7 nucleotides line up with TRBD1. The CDR3 loop spans 13 amino acids. Germline V CDR1 and CDR2: KGHSH, LQKENI. V shed 3 bases, J shed 3 bases, and the junction held 2 bases outside the gene matches. The CDR3 DNA reads TGTGCCAGCTCACCTGGGACAGACTACGAGCAGTACTTC. Encoded protein: CASSPGTDYEQYF.

This clone was seen only a few times. This chain uses TRBV11-3 with TRBJ2-1, with 12 nucleotides matching TRBD2. V lost 5 bases, J lost 0 bases, and 11 bases stayed unmatched. The CDR3 consists of 19 residues. Germline CDR1 reads SGHNT; CDR2 reads YENEEA. CDR3 protein: CASSQGGASGRASYNEQFF. The CDR3 coding sequence is TGTGCCAGCAGCCAAGGGGGGGCTAGCGGGAGGGCCTCCTACAATGAGCAGTTCTTC.

V is TRBV15 and J is TRBJ2-1, with 10 bases that match TRBD2. This CDR3 has 14 residues. Germline trimming cut 2 bases from V and 8 bases from J; bases unmatched to any gene: 3. Germline V CDR1 and CDR2: LNHNV, YYDKDF (reference sequence). The CDR3 loop reads CATSRTLAGDEQFF. In DNA form, the CDR3 reads TGTGCCACCAGCAGAACTCTAGCGGGAGATGAGCAGTTCTTC.